This entry describes one T cell receptor (beta chain). CDR1 is SGHNT, CDR2 YENEEA, per germline. With 1 base removed from V and 0 bases from J, the gap between germline ends came to 13 bases. The CDR3 extends over 16 amino acids. This sample was taken from a study of blood T cell repertoires in COVID-19. Study-wide context: The United States, Italy and Spain provided the acute and convalescent COVID-19 samples. The analysed material was cDNA or gDNA that came from T cells, B-cell-depleted T cells, or PBMCs.

Per the study methods: Reference gene primer amplification yielded estimated nucleated cell counts. Using immunoSEQ multiplex PCR, the repertoire was profiled, and TCRdb retains in-frame clones only, with some absent. V and J calls and clone size are those listed in that table; D and trimming were worked out from the DNA. Of about 280,000 clones detected, roughly 90% appear once; the ten largest clones hold 0.94%. The clonotype was recovered from a middle-aged woman who had recovered from COVID-19. Sequenced material: peripheral blood. J is TRBJ2-7 and V is TRBV11-3, with D perhaps matching TRBD1 (5 bases). The CDR3 DNA is TGTGCCAGCAGCTTAGTGTCCCCGGACAACTCCTACGAGCAGTACTTC. It yields the protein CASSLVSPDNSYEQYF.